Listed below are T cell receptor beta chains from one sample, sequenced in a study of radiotherapy plus CTLA-4 blockade in lung cancer. Repertoires were generated with immunoSEQ multiplex PCR, while TCRdb's copy carries only in-frame clones and drops some. The table includes about 97,000 clones, approximately 72% detected once. The specimen was peripheral blood, collected from a patient treated with radiotherapy plus ipilimumab. These receptors came from a human donor with non-small cell lung cancer who had a partial response to radiotherapy plus ipilimumab. Some clones in this sample may be carry-over from other donors' samples. Both conserved end residues are part of each CDR3. A D gene is named only where the DNA matches it firmly. Clone size appears in some rows only: once, few, many, or a class for an expanded clone.

d_gene	abundance	v_gene	j_gene	len	CDR3aa	CDR3nt
TRBD2	.	TRBV11-3	TRBJ2-5	17	CASSSGTSGGPQETQYF	TGTGCCAGCAGCTCTGGGACTAGCGGGGGCCCACAAGAGACCCAGTACTTC
.	few	TRBV28	TRBJ2-7	15	CASSSGGRVGYEQYF	TGTGCCAGCAGTTCCGGGGGGCGCGTGGGCTACGAGCAGTACTTC
.	.	TRBV28	TRBJ2-7	14	CASSSGGGQHEQYF	TGTGCCAGCAGTTCGGGCGGCGGACAGCACGAGCAGTACTTC
.	once	TRBV29-1	TRBJ2-3	11	CSVAVVDTQYF	TGCAGCGTGGCTGTGGTTGATACGCAGTATTTT
.	few	TRBV15	TRBJ2-3	14	CATSREAFTDTQYF	TGTGCCACCAGCAGAGAAGCGTTCACAGATACGCAGTATTTT
TRBD2	once	TRBV4-2	TRBJ2-5	14	CASSQDGGEETQYF	TGTGCCAGCAGCCAAGATGGGGGGGAAGAGACCCAGTACTTC
.	few	TRBV6-6	TRBJ2-7	15	CASSYLHGDFYEQYF	TGTGCCAGCAGTTACCTACATGGGGACTTCTACGAGCAGTACTTC
.	.	TRBV4-2	TRBJ2-6	17	CASSQDQGFSGANVLTF	TGTGCCAGCAGCCAAGATCAGGGTTTCTCTGGGGCCAACGTCCTGACTTTC
TRBD1	.	TRBV18	TRBJ1-1	14	CASTPGQGAAEAFF	TGTGCCAGCACTCCGGGACAGGGGGCTGCTGAAGCTTTCTTT
.	.	TRBV11-2	TRBJ1-4	16	CASSSRGRGTNEKLFF	TGTGCCAGCAGCTCCCGAGGGAGGGGCACTAATGAAAAACTGTTTTTT
TRBD1	.	TRBV30	TRBJ1-2	11	CAWSVGGTGFF	TGTGCCTGGAGTGTGGGAGGGACAGGGTTTTTC
.	.	TRBV5-1	TRBJ2-3	15	CASSATGYSTDTQYF	TGCGCCAGCAGCGCGACGGGGTATAGCACAGATACGCAGTATTTT
.	.	TRBV5-1	TRBJ2-1	13	CASSLQEGNEQFF	TGCGCCAGCAGCTTACAAGAGGGAAATGAGCAGTTCTTC
.	.	TRBV5-1	TRBJ1-3	18	CASSLEWGGAGSGNTIYF	TGCGCCAGCAGCTTGGAGTGGGGGGGGGCAGGCTCTGGAAACACCATATATTTT
.	.	TRBV5-5	TRBJ2-5	15	CASSLVTEAGKTQYF	TGTGCCAGCAGCTTGGTAACGGAGGCCGGGAAGACCCAGTACTTC
.	few	TRBV2	TRBJ2-7	16	CASSKTSFSRSIEQYF	TGTGCCAGCAGTAAGACTAGTTTTAGTAGAAGTATCGAGCAGTACTTC
.	.	TRBV28	TRBJ2-7	14	CASSFWAGAEEQYF	TGTGCCAGCAGTTTCTGGGCAGGGGCGGAGGAGCAGTACTTC